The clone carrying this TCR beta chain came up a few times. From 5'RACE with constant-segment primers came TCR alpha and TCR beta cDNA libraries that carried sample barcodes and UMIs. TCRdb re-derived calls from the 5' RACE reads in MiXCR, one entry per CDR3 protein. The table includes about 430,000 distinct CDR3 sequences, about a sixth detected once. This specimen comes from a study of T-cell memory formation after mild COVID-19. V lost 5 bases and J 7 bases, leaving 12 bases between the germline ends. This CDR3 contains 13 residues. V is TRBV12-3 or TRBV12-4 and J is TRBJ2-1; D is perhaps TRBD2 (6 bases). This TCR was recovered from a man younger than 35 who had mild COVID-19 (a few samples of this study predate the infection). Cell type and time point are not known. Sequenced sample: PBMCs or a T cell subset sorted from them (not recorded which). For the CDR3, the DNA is TGTGCCAGCAGTGAAGCTGGGGGGAATGAGCAGTTCTTC. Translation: CASSEAGGNEQFF.